Listed below are T cell receptor beta chains from one sample, sequenced in a study of T cell responses to AZD1222 COVID-19 vaccine. The protocol was immunoSEQ multiplex PCR, while the TCRdb copy is restricted to in-frame clones and leaves out a portion. The data contain fewer than 110,000 clones, roughly 87% of them singletons. The starting material was peripheral blood, obtained on day 0 of AZD1222 vaccination. Receptor source: an adult in good health. Both conserved end residues are part of each CDR3.

CDR3 protein	V gene
CASKPSQSGNTIYF	TRBV19
CASSQGVSSYNEQFF	TRBV4-1
CASSEGLGGVEKLFF	TRBV6-1
CASSPDSLGAGGNNEQFF	TRBV4-1
CAWKAEGYGYTF	TRBV30
CASSGGAPDTQYF	TRBV9
CATTRPKETQYF	TRBV11-2
CASSQEGVSGVSSYNEQFF	TRBV3-1/TRBV3-2
CSERQGVNTEAFF	TRBV29-1
CASSWSALYEQYF	TRBV28
CASSYRTGGNQPQHF	TRBV6-5
CASSFLGVSSYEQYF	TRBV5-6
CASSDSIQGDNEQFF	TRBV6-4
CASSPASYEQYF	TRBV18